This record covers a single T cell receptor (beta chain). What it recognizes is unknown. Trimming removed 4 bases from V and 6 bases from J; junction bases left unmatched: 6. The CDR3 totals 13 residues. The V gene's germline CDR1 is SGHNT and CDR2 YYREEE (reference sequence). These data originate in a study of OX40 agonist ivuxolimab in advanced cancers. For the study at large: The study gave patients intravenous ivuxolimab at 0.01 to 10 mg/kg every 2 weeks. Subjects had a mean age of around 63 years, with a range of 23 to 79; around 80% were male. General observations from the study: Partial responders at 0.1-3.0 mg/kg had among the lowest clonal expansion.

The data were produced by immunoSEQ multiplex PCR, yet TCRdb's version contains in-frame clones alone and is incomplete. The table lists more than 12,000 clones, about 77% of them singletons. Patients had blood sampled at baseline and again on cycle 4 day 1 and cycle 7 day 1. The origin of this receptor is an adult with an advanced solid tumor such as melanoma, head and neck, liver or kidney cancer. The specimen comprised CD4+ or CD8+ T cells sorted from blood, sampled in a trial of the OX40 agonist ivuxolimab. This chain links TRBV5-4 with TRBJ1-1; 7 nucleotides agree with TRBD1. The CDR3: CASSGYRGSEAFF. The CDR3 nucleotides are TGTGCCAGCAGCGGCTACAGGGGTTCTGAAGCTTTCTTT.